This is a list of T cell receptor beta chains from one sample in a study of shared clonotypes between healthy human individuals. Assay used: immunoSEQ multiplex PCR; TCRdb lists only in-frame clones, some missing. The profile shows some 2,000,000 clones, roughly 95% of them singletons. The sequenced sample consisted of naive CD8+ T cells sorted from blood. Receptors originate from a young man in good health. Each CDR3 is given with its conserved first and last residue. Each record gives: clone size, J gene, V gene, D gene, CDR3 protein, CDR3 DNA. A D gene is named only where the DNA matches it firmly. Expanded clones are given a class, and other clones once, few, many or no size at all.

.	TRBJ2-7	TRBV11-2	TRBD1	CASSLVIGTGGPEQYF	TGTGCCAGCAGCTTAGTCATCGGGACAGGGGGTCCGGAGCAGTACTTC
.	TRBJ2-2	TRBV4-1	.	CASSPNTGELFF	TGCGCCAGCAGCCCTAACACCGGGGAGCTGTTTTTT
.	TRBJ1-1	TRBV27	TRBD1	CASSLDRGTEAFF	TGTGCCAGCAGCCTAGACAGGGGCACTGAAGCTTTCTTT
once	TRBJ1-1	TRBV5-6	.	CASSFDGNTEAFF	TGTGCCAGCAGCTTTGATGGGAACACTGAAGCTTTCTTT
.	TRBJ1-1	TRBV7-3	TRBD1	CASKATGMNTEAFF	TGTGCCAGTAAAGCGACAGGGATGAACACTGAAGCTTTCTTT
few	TRBJ1-6	TRBV11-2	.	CASSLAQGQLNSPLHF	TGTGCCAGCAGCTTGGCCCAAGGACAGCTGAATTCACCCCTCCACTTT
.	TRBJ1-4	TRBV9	.	CASSVSGATNEKLFF	TGTGCCAGCAGCGTGTCCGGGGCAACTAATGAAAAACTGTTTTTT
.	TRBJ2-2	TRBV27	.	CASSQLDGELFF	TGTGCCAGCAGTCAATTAGACGGGGAGCTGTTTTTT
.	TRBJ2-7	TRBV5-1	.	CASRIGYEQYF	TGCGCCAGCAGAATCGGCTACGAGCAGTACTTC
.	TRBJ2-3	TRBV13	TRBD1	CASSLAGQDTDTQYF	TGTGCCAGCAGCTTAGCGGGACAGGACACAGATACGCAGTATTTT
.	TRBJ1-5	TRBV19	.	CASSPDGYSNQPQHF	TGTGCCAGTAGTCCCGACGGATATAGCAATCAGCCCCAGCATTTT
.	TRBJ2-3	TRBV29-1	.	CSVEQWSSTDTQYF	TGCAGCGTTGAACAGTGGTCTAGCACAGATACGCAGTATTTT
.	TRBJ1-2	TRBV29-1	.	CSVGPVGRGYGYTF	TGCAGCGTTGGGCCGGTGGGCAGGGGTTATGGCTACACCTTC
.	TRBJ2-5	TRBV5-6	TRBD2	CASSDGLGETQYF	TGTGCCAGCAGCGATGGACTAGGAGAGACCCAGTACTTC
.	TRBJ2-1	TRBV4-1	.	CATSSRVGLNEQFF	TGCGCCACCTCGAGCAGGGTCGGGTTAAATGAGCAGTTCTTC
.	TRBJ2-7	TRBV28	.	CASSFPGVGYEQYF	TGTGCCAGCAGTTTTCCGGGGGTAGGCTACGAGCAGTACTTC
.	TRBJ1-6	TRBV2	TRBD1	CASSPTGGGSPLHF	TGTGCCAGCAGTCCTACAGGGGGCGGTTCACCCCTCCACTTT
.	TRBJ2-2	TRBV7-6	TRBD2	CASSLGLAGGGNTGELFF	TGTGCCAGCAGCCTTGGACTAGCGGGAGGGGGAAACACCGGGGAGCTGTTTTTT
.	TRBJ2-7	TRBV5-1	.	CASSPEVSYEQYF	TGCGCCAGCAGCCCGGAGGTGTCCTACGAGCAGTACTTC
.	TRBJ2-3	TRBV9	TRBD2	CASSVAAGVAADTQYF	TGTGCCAGCAGCGTAGCGGCGGGAGTTGCGGCAGATACGCAGTATTTT
.	TRBJ2-7	TRBV6-5	.	CASSPTGNEQYF	TGTGCCAGCAGCCCCACAGGGAACGAGCAGTACTTC
.	TRBJ2-1	TRBV4-3	.	CASSQDGAGVGYNEQFF	TGCGCCAGCAGCCAAGATGGGGCAGGGGTGGGGTACAATGAGCAGTTCTTC
.	TRBJ1-1	TRBV4-1	TRBD1	CASSLTGEYTEAFF	TGCGCCAGCAGCTTGACAGGGGAGTACACTGAAGCTTTCTTT
.	TRBJ2-7	TRBV28	.	CASSLSPHGTYGEQYF	TGTGCCAGCAGTTTATCCCCTCACGGGACTTACGGGGAGCAGTACTTC
.	TRBJ2-5	TRBV10-2	.	CASSGRIPWETQYF	TGCGCCAGCAGTGGGAGGATCCCGTGGGAGACCCAGTACTTC
.	TRBJ2-1	TRBV27	TRBD2	CASSLGTSGENEQFF	TGTGCCAGCAGTTTAGGGACTAGCGGGGAGAATGAGCAGTTCTTC
.	TRBJ2-5	TRBV6-1	.	CASSERKTLHQYQETQYF	TGTGCCAGCAGTGAAAGAAAGACACTCCATCAGTACCAAGAGACCCAGTACTTC
.	TRBJ2-4	TRBV27	TRBD2	CASGRGAGEVNIQYF	TGTGCCAGCGGGCGAGGAGCGGGAGAGGTAAACATTCAGTACTTC
.	TRBJ1-1	TRBV6-1	.	CATRVVNTEAFF	TGTGCCACCCGAGTTGTGAACACTGAAGCTTTCTTT